This TCR beta chain was found in a study of blood T cell repertoires in COVID-19. In the study overall: The United States, Italy and Spain supplied acute and convalescent COVID-19 samples. Nucleic acid was either cDNA or gDNA, and it came from T cells, B-cell-depleted T cells, or PBMCs.

The CDR3 has 16 amino acids. CDR1 is GTSNPN and CDR2 is SVGIG in the germline V gene (reference sequence). The V and J ends lost 1 base and 1 base respectively, with 14 bases between them. Original methodology: Counts of nucleated cells, estimated from reference gene primer amplification, were obtained. Only in-frame clones appear in the TCRdb table, and some are missing; sequencing was by immunoSEQ multiplex PCR. V and J calls and clone size are as listed in that table; D and trimming were resolved from the DNA. There are 90,000 to 150,000 clones in the sample; around 77% occur only once, and over 6.5% lies in the top ten.

The sequenced sample was peripheral blood. This TCR came from a human donor in a cohort sampled during active COVID-19. This chain links TRBV30 with TRBJ1-5; perhaps TRBD1 as D (6 bases). The CDR3 region has the DNA TGTGCCTGGAGTGGAAGAGGAAGGGGGAGCAATCAGCCCCAGCATTTT. It specifies CAWSGRGRGSNQPQHF.